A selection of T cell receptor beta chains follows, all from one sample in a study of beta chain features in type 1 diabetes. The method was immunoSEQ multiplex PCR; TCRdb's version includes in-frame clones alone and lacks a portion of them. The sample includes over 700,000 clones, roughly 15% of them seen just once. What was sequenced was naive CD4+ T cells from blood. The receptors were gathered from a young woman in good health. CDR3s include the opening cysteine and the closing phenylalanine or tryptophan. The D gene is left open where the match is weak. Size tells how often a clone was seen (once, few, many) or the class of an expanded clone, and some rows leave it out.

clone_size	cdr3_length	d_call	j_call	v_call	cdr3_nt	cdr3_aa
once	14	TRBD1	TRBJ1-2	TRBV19	TGTGCCAGTAGTCTTTGGACAGGCAACTATGGCTACACCTTC	CASSLWTGNYGYTF
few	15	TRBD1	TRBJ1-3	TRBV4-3	TGCGCCAGCAGCCAAGGGGACAGTTCGGGAAACACCATATATTTT	CASSQGDSSGNTIYF
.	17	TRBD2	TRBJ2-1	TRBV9	TGTGCCAGCAGCGTAGGGGGTTCTAGCGGGAGCTACAATGAGCAGTTCTTC	CASSVGGSSGSYNEQFF
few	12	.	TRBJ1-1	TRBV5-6	TGTGCCAGCAGCTTTTACGGGACTGCGGCTTTCTTT	CASSFYGTAAFF
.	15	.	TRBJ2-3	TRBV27	TGTGCCAGCAGTCCCGAAGGCCTAGCGACAGATACGCAGTATTTT	CASSPEGLATDTQYF
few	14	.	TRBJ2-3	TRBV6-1	TGTGCCAGCAGTGAACGGGGTGGAGGAGATACGCAGTATTTT	CASSERGGGDTQYF
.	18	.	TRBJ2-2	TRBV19	TGTGCCAGTAGTGTAGCCCTTGGGGACTGGATGAACACCGGGGAGCTGTTTTTT	CASSVALGDWMNTGELFF
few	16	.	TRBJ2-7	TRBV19	TGTGCCAGTAGTATGATTGGAGGGGGGTCCACCTACGAGCAGTACTTC	CASSMIGGGSTYEQYF
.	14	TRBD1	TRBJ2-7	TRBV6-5	TGTGCCAGCAGCAAGGACAGGGGGAGCTACGAGCAGTACTTC	CASSKDRGSYEQYF
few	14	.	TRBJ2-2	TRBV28	TGTGCCAGCAGAGGGGGGTTCATGACCGGGGAGCTGTTTTTT	CASRGGFMTGELFF
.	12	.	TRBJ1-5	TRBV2	TGTGCCAGCGCAGATAGCAATCAGCCCCAGCATTTT	CASADSNQPQHF
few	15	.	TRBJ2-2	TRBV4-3	TGCGCCAGCAGCCAACGCAGGGGCCGAACCGGGGAGCTGTTTTTT	CASSQRRGRTGELFF
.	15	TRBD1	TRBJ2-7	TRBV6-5	TGTGCCAGCAGTTACTCGACAGGGGCGGCCTACGAGCAGTACTTC	CASSYSTGAAYEQYF
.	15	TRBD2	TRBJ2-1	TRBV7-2	TGTGCCAGCAGCCATTGGACTAGCAGGTACAATGAGCAGTTCTTC	CASSHWTSRYNEQFF
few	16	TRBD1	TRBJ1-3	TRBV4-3	TGCGCCAGCAGCCAACGAGACAGGGCATCTGGAAACACCATATATTTT	CASSQRDRASGNTIYF
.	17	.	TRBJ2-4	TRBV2	TGTGCCAGCAGTGAACCATTGGGGAAACTAGCCAAAAACATTCAGTACTTC	CASSEPLGKLAKNIQYF
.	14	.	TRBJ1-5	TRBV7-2	TGTGCCAGCAGCTTGACCGAGAGCAATCAGCCCCAGCATTTT	CASSLTESNQPQHF
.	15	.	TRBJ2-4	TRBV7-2	TGTGCCAGCAGCTCGGAACTAGCCCGCCCAAACATTCAGTACTTC	CASSSELARPNIQYF
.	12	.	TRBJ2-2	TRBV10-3	TGTGCCATCAGGGCAGAAGGCGGGGAGCTGTTTTTT	CAIRAEGGELFF
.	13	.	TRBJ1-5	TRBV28	TGTGCCAGCAGTTCCCCCCATTATCAGCCCCAGCATTTT	CASSSPHYQPQHF
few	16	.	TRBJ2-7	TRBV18	TGTGCCAGCTCACCCCGGCCCGAGGGAGGCTCCTACGAGCAGTACTTC	CASSPRPEGGSYEQYF
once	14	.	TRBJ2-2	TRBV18	TGTGCCAGCTCACCAAAGCGAAACACCGGGGAGCTGTTTTTT	CASSPKRNTGELFF
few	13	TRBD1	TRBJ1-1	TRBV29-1	TGCAGCGTAGGGGAACAGTCAGGGGGTCGGTCTTTCTTT	CSVGEQSGGRSFF
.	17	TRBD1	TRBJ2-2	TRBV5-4	TGTGCCAGCAGCCGGAGATCCGGGACAGGGGCTACCGGGGAGCTGTTTTTT	CASSRRSGTGATGELFF
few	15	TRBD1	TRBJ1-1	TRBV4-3	TGCGCCAGCAGCCGAGGGACAGTTCTAACCACTGAAGCTTTCTTT	CASSRGTVLTTEAFF
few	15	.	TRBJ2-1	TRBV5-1	TGCGCCAGCAGCTTGAGTCAGGGGACCTACAATGAGCAGTTCTTC	CASSLSQGTYNEQFF
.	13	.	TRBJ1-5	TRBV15	TGTGCCACCAGCAGAGAGGTCAATCAGCCCCAGCATTTT	CATSREVNQPQHF
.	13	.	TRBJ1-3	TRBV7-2	TGTGCCAGCAGCTTAGCCGGTGGAAACACCATATATTTT	CASSLAGGNTIYF
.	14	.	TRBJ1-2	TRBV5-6	TGTGCCAGCAGCTTCAGGGGAGGGGTGAGAGGCTACACCTTC	CASSFRGGVRGYTF
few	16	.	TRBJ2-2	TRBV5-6	TGTGCCAGCAGTTCAAGGAGGGCCGGGAACACCGGGGAGCTGTTTTTT	CASSSRRAGNTGELFF
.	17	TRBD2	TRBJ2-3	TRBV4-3	TGCGCCAGCAGCCAAGATCCTGCGGGAGGGAGCACAGATACGCAGTATTTT	CASSQDPAGGSTDTQYF
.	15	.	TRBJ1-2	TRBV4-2	TGTGCCAGCAGCCCCCGGGGCATACTAAACTATGGCTACACCTTC	CASSPRGILNYGYTF
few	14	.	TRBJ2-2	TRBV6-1	TGTGCCAGCAGTGATTCGGGGCACACCGGGGAGCTGTTTTTT	CASSDSGHTGELFF
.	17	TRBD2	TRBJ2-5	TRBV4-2	TGTGCCAGCAGCCAAGAGCCGACGGTGGGTCCGGGGGGGACCCAGTACTTC	CASSQEPTVGPGGTQYF
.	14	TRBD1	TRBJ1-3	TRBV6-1	TGTGCCACAACGGACAGGGGGCAAGGAAACACCATATATTTT	CATTDRGQGNTIYF
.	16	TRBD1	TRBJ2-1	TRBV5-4	TGTGCCAGCAGCGGAGAGACAGGGTACAGGTACAATGAGCAGTTCTTC	CASSGETGYRYNEQFF
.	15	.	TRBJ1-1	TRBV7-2	TGTGCCAGCAGCTTGGCGGTGGTGTCGAACACTGAAGCTTTCTTT	CASSLAVVSNTEAFF
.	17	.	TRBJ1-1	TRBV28	TGTGCCAGCAGTCTAGGCGGCGGGAGGGGTAGTAACACTGAAGCTTTCTTT	CASSLGGGRGSNTEAFF
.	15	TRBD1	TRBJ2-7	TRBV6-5	TGTGCCAGCAGTTACTCGAGGACAGGCCTCAACGAGCAGTACTTC	CASSYSRTGLNEQYF
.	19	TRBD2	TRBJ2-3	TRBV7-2	TGTGCCAGCAGCCTTTACGGAGCGGGAGGGCCGGGGTATATAGATACGCAGTATTTT	CASSLYGAGGPGYIDTQYF
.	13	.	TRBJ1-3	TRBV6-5	TGTGCCAGCAGTTACGACCCAGGAAACACCATATATTTT	CASSYDPGNTIYF
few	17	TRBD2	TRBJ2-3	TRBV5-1	TGCGCCAGCAGCTCCGACGGAAGGACTAGCAGCACAGATACGCAGTATTTT	CASSSDGRTSSTDTQYF